The 11 T cell receptor beta chains below were found in one sample sequenced in a study of CD8 T cells in Susac syndrome. After extraction with the RNeasy kit, roughly 0.45 to 1 ug of the RNA was reverse transcribed using random hexamers. TCRdb itself ran the immunoSEQ multiplex PCR reads through MiXCR, one entry per CDR3 protein. The data hold approximately 71,000 distinct CDR3 sequences, with 96% observed a single time. The sequencing input was CD4+ T cells from PBMCs. Receptors were obtained from a human donor with multiple sclerosis.

The chain links TRBV6-5 to TRBJ1-1; 10 bases are shared with TRBD1. Losses at the gene ends were 2 bases for V and 5 bases for J; bases not matched to a gene: 2. Looked up from germline, CDR1 is MNHEY and CDR2 is SVGAGI. CDR3 length equals 14 residues. In DNA, the CDR3 is TGTGCCAGCAGTTACGGGACAGGGGATACTGAAGCTTTCTTT. Protein product: CASSYGTGDTEAFF.

The chain employs TRBV13 and TRBJ1-2, with D unclear. The CDR3 is 17 residues long. CDR1 is PRHDT and CDR2 is FYEKMQ in the germline V gene (reference sequence). V lost 6 bases, J lost 8 bases, and 28 bases lay in between. Written as DNA, the CDR3 is TGTGCCAGCAGTTCCCACGAGGACGGCGCTAAGTCTTGGGGCTACACCTTC. Translation: CASSSHEDGAKSWGYTF. The variable domain in full, completed from reference TRBV13 and TRBJ1-2, reads AAGVIQSPRHLIKEKRETATLKCYPIPRHDTVYWYQQGPGQDPQFLISFYEKMQSDKGSIPDRFSAQQFSDYHSELNMSSLELGDSALYFCASSSHEDGAKSWGYTFGSGTRLTVV.

The chain carries TRBV20-1 and TRBJ2-5; D is uncertain. CDR3 length: 13 amino acids. Germline V gene lookup returns CDR1 DFQATT and CDR2 SNEGSKA (reference sequence). Deletions cut 2 bases from V and 5 bases from J, with 12 bases between. CDR3 sequence: CSARIPPGETQYF. The CDR3 nucleotides are TGCAGTGCTAGAATTCCGCCTGGGGAGACCCAGTACTTC.

The rearrangement links TRBV20-1 to TRBJ2-7; D gene unclear. The ends were cut back, 0 bases at V and 9 bases at J, with 21 bases in the middle. Germline CDR1 reads DFQATT; CDR2 reads SNEGSKA (reference sequence). CDR3 length equals 15 residues. DNA for the CDR3: TGCAGTGCTAGAGATACCCGTGGACCCTCACCCGGGCAGTACTTC. Its protein product is CSARDTRGPSPGQYF.

This clonotype has just one count. This sequence joins TRBV5-1 and TRBJ2-3, with a possible D match to TRBD1 (5 bases). The germline V gene encodes CDR1 SGHRS and CDR2 YFSETQ. The CDR3 totals 15 residues. V shed 1 base and J shed 1 base, with 10 bases lying between them. Here the CDR3 reads CASSLRGEGTDTQYF. The CDR3 DNA reads TGCGCCAGCAGCTTGAGGGGCGAGGGCACAGATACGCAGTATTTT.

The chain couples TRBV5-1 to TRBJ2-7; D may match TRBD1 or TRBD2 (5 bases each). The CDR3 totals 14 residues. With 5 bases removed from V and 0 bases from J, the gap between germline ends came to 12 bases. Germline V gene data show CDR1 as SGHRS and CDR2 as YFSETQ. As DNA, the CDR3 is TGCGCCAGCAGTCGGGACGGCAGCTCCTACGAGCAGTACTTC. Translation: CASSRDGSSYEQYF.

In DNA, the CDR3 is TGTGCCTGGAGTACCACAGGGGAAGGTCAGCCCCAGCATTTT. Translated: CAWSTTGEGQPQHF. The genes are TRBV30 and TRBJ1-5; TRBD1 agrees at 7 bases. CDR3 size: 14 residues. Germline values: CDR1 GTSNPN, CDR2 SVGIG (reference sequence). With 2 bases clipped from V and 6 bases from J, the junction kept 7 bases outside the gene matches. Based on the CDR3 plus reference TRBV30 and TRBJ1-5, the full variable domain is SQTIHQWPATLVQPVGSPLSLECTVEGTSNPNLYWYRQAAGRGLQLLFYSVGIGQISSEVPQNLSASRPQDRQFILSSKKLLLSDSGFYLCAWSTTGEGQPQHFGDGTRLSIL.

J is TRBJ2-7 and V is TRBV13; 7 bases are a match to TRBD2. Trimming took 3 bases from V and 9 from J; bases not matched to a gene: 14. Germline CDR1 is PRHDT and CDR2 is FYEKMQ (reference sequence). CDR3 size: 15 residues. CDR3 protein: CASSFQRDYRPGQYF. The CDR3 DNA reads as TGTGCCAGCAGCTTCCAACGGGACTACCGACCGGGGCAGTACTTC.

The V call is TRBV29-1, the J call TRBJ2-3; TRBD1 matches 9 bases. The CDR3 sequence is 14 residues long. Germline V gene data show CDR1 as SQVTM and CDR2 as ANQGSEA. V gave up 5 bases and J gave up 3 bases; unmatched junction bases: 6. CDR3 residues: CSVPPGQGTDTQYF. The DNA of the CDR3 is TGCAGCGTTCCGCCGGGACAGGGAACAGATACGCAGTATTTT.

The gene calls are TRBV20-1 and TRBJ2-5; D is uncertain. The V and J ends lost 2 bases and 5 bases respectively, with 15 bases between them. Germline CDR1 and CDR2: DFQATT and SNEGSKA (reference sequence). This CDR3 is 14 amino acids long. The CDR3 coding sequence is TGCAGTGCTAGACCCCCCCTGACGGGCGAGACCCAGTACTTC. Encoded protein: CSARPPLTGETQYF.

This chain connects TRBV20-1 to TRBJ2-7; D remains unclear. V gave up 2 bases and J gave up 0 bases, with 11 bases separating them. Germline V lookup: CDR1 DFQATT, CDR2 SNEGSKA (reference sequence). CDR3 length equals 14 residues. This CDR3 reads CSARSGGISYEQYF. CDR3 nucleotides: TGCAGTGCTAGATCAGGTGGGATCTCCTACGAGCAGTACTTC.